A single sample gave rise to the 9 T cell receptor beta chains below, sequenced in a study of response to subunit inactivated influenza vaccine. In TCRdb, the RT-PCR reads were re-called with MiXCR into one record per CDR3 protein. The sample consists of under 500,000 distinct CDR3 sequences, roughly 9.8% of them appearing once. The sample in question was PBMCs from blood, obtained roughly 47 days after vaccination. All receptors derive from a man in his fifties who received an inactivated influenza vaccine.

Only a few counts were recorded for this clonotype. The chain has TRBV10-3 and TRBJ1-4; D call uncertain. The V end lost 6 bases, the J end lost 8 bases, and 16 bases lay between the germline ends. Germline-derived CDR1 and CDR2 are ENHRY and SYGVKD. The CDR3 has 14 residues. As DNA, the CDR3 is TGTGCCATCAGCCCGAACGCCGGAGGAGAAAAACTGTTTTTT. Protein: CAISPNAGGEKLFF.

This clonotype has ten or more counts. The CDR3 coding sequence is TGCAGCGTTGAAGGCGTCGCCGGGGCAGAAGTCGGTGAGCAGTTCTTC. It encodes CSVEGVAGAEVGEQFF. This chain joins TRBV29-1 and TRBJ2-1; TRBD1 or TRBD2 may be the D gene (5 bases each). In germline, CDR1 is SQVTM, CDR2 ANQGSEA. CDR3 length: 16 amino acids. Trimming removed 1 base from V and 9 bases from J, with 22 bases in between.

This chain connects TRBV20-1 to TRBJ2-6, with a weak D call TRBD2 (6 bases). V lost 3 bases and J lost 2, with 8 bases in between. This CDR3 comprises 14 residues. Germline CDR1 and CDR2: DFQATT and SNEGSKA (reference sequence). The CDR3 region has the DNA TGCAGTGCTAGGTGGGGGGCTGGGGCCAACGTCCTGACTTTC. This translates into CSARWGAGANVLTF.

This clonotype has a count of ten or more. The chain recombines TRBV12-3 or TRBV12-4 with TRBJ2-3; D remains unclear. The length of the CDR3 is 13 residues. V lost 0 bases and J lost 2, with 3 bases in between. In nucleotides, the CDR3 is TGTGCCAGCAGTTTAGCGGACACAGATACGCAGTATTTT. Translated: CASSLADTDTQYF.

The table lists this clonotype with a few counts. The rearrangement uses TRBV7-9 and TRBJ2-3; 8 bases fit TRBD2. J was trimmed by 3 bases and V by 4 bases; bases with no gene match: 9. The CDR3 is 16 residues long. Germline V CDR1 and CDR2: SEHNR, FQNEAQ (reference sequence). The CDR3 loop reads CASSSLKIAGTDTQYF. DNA for the CDR3: TGTGCCAGCAGCTCCCTTAAAATAGCGGGGACAGATACGCAGTATTTT.

This clonotype was recorded at least ten times. This chain joins TRBV12-3 or TRBV12-4 and TRBJ1-5, with a possible D match to TRBD1 (5 bases). The CDR3 sequence is 13 residues long. The germline V and J ends were trimmed by 6 bases and 7 bases, with 13 bases remaining between them. The chain's CDR3 is CASSFSGGQPQHF. The CDR3, as DNA: TGTGCCAGCAGCTTCTCGGGGGGGCAGCCCCAGCATTTT.

In regard to this clonotype: An end of the junction does not agree with germline; a read error may underlie this. The rearrangement links TRBV2 to TRBJ2-2, with D unresolved. The CDR3 runs 15 residues. Per the germline V gene, CDR1 is SNHLY and CDR2 is FYNNEI. This chain's CDR3 is CGSSETVRLTGELFF. CDR3 nucleotides: TGTGGCAGCAGTGAAACAGTTCGCCTCACCGGGGAGCTGTTTTTT.

Only a few counts were recorded for this clonotype. The J gene is TRBJ1-4, the V gene TRBV29-1, with 7 bases fitting TRBD1. CDR1 SQVTM and CDR2 ANQGSEA come from the germline V gene. This CDR3 is built from 14 residues. Trimming removed 5 bases from V and 2 bases from J; junction bases left unmatched: 5. CDR3 amino acids: CSVSRGRTNEKLFF. CDR3 DNA: TGCAGCGTTTCTAGGGGGCGGACTAATGAAAAACTGTTTTTT.

This clonotype has just a few counts. The rearrangement links TRBV7-2 to TRBJ1-1; D is possibly TRBD1 (5 bases). The CDR3 totals 16 residues. Germline values: CDR1 SGHTA, CDR2 FQGNSA. Trimming stripped 5 bases from V and 5 bases from J, with 21 bases between. This CDR3 is CASSRGGVGRKTEAFF. The CDR3 DNA follows: TGTGCCAGCAGCCGCGGGGGGGTAGGTCGGAAGACTGAAGCTTTCTTT.